These 5 T cell receptor beta chains were all obtained from the same sample, sequenced in a study of CD8 T cells in cerebrospinal fluid in Alzheimer's disease. TCRdb reprocessed the 10x single-cell sequencing reads; each CDR3 protein has one entry and no DNA is given. Here the sample table reports 1,500 to 2,000 distinct CDR3 sequences. The sequencing sample was made of cerebrospinal fluid. These receptors were taken from a human donor with mild cognitive impairment.

Considering frequency, this clonotype is medium-sized. This chain joins TRBV7-2 and TRBJ1-1. The CDR3 is 15 residues long. Germline CDR1 SGHTA, CDR2 FQGNSA. CDR3 sequence: CASSPRMGHNTEAFF.

This clonotype is deemed large by its frequency. J is TRBJ1-1 and V is TRBV6-5. Germline loops: CDR1 MNHEY, CDR2 SVGAGI. The CDR3 runs to 13 residues. The CDR3 sequence is CASSYSGGLQAFF.

Its frequency marks this clonotype as medium-sized (0.01 to 0.1%). The rearrangement joins TRBV3-1 to TRBJ1-5. This CDR3 spans 15 amino acids. The germline gives CDR1 LGHDT, CDR2 YNNKEL (reference sequence). The CDR3 loop reads CASSRSLNSNQPQHF.

The gene calls are TRBV9 and TRBJ2-2; TCRdb names TRBD1, which stays unverified in the absence of DNA. Looked up from germline, CDR1 is SGDLS and CDR2 is YYNGEE. The length of the CDR3 is 20 residues. CDR3 in amino acids: CASSVAPPSTGGANTGELLF. Based on the CDR3 plus reference TRBV9 and TRBJ2-2, the full variable domain is DSGVTQTPKHLITATGQRVTLRCSPRSGDLSVYWYQQSLDQGLQFLIQYYNGEERAKGNILERFSAQQFPDLHSELNLSSLELGDSALYFCASSVAPPSTGGANTGELLFGEGSRLTVL.

The V gene is TRBV5-1, the J gene TRBJ2-7. CDR3 length equals 13 residues. CDR1 is SGHRS, CDR2 YFSETQ, per germline. The CDR3 protein is CASSVGRAYEQYF.